This T cell receptor (beta chain) was identified in a study of circulating CD8 cells and anti-PD-1 response in melanoma. As for the study in general: Non-responders showed stable or progressive disease; responders showed complete or partial response.

The QIAseq Immune Repertoire TCR panel built the libraries from approximately 16 ng of total RNA. MiXCR was run by TCRdb on the reads, yielding one entry per CDR3 protein. The sample holds some 1,000 distinct CDR3 sequences, 4.5% to 7% seen once. As concerns this clonotype: What it recognizes is unknown. One base away lies a much larger clone, so this may be a sequencing read error.

General observations from the study: Published repertoire comparisons used only baseline and M1 samples from a small cohort with few responders.

From live CD3+CD8+TCRalphabeta+ cells, four PD-1 and/or TIGIT subsets were sorted. The CDR3 runs 14 residues. CDR1 is MGHDK, CDR2 SYGVNS, per germline. This clonotype was obtained from a human donor with melanoma. The input for sequencing was CD8+ T cells from PBMCs, taken at baseline or after one month of anti-PD-1 therapy (not recorded which). The chain uses TRBV25-1 and TRBJ1-5; D remains unclear. The CDR3 DNA reads as TGTGCCAGCAGTCAGAGGTCTAGCGATCAGCCCCAGCATTTT. Translation gives CASSQRSSDQPQHF.